Detailed here is one T cell receptor (beta chain). These data are taken from a study of CD8 T cells in Susac syndrome. The V gene lost 2 bases and the J gene lost 0 bases, with 14 bases spanning the gap. Germline-derived CDR1 and CDR2 are KGHSH and LQKENI. This CDR3 has 17 residues. TCR beta from blood CD8+ and CD4+ T cells was sequenced. The healthy controls were matched to patients by age and sex. TEMRA cells were FACS-enriched, unlike CD8+ and CD4+ T cells, which were negatively isolated. RNA amounts of roughly 0.45 to 1 ug underwent reverse transcription with random hexamers. immunoSEQ multiplex PCR amplified TCR beta CDR3 across 54 Vbeta, 13 Jbeta. TCRdb recomputed calls from the immunoSEQ multiplex PCR reads with MiXCR, one row per CDR3 protein. The table records about 200,000 distinct CDR3 sequences, 90% to 95% of them present only once.

The sequenced sample was CD4+ T cells from PBMCs. The clonotype was recovered from a human donor in good health. V gene TRBV18 combines with J gene TRBJ1-3; D is undetermined. The CDR3 coding sequence is TGTGCCAGCTCACCAAGTAGGGTCATTCTCTCTGGAAACACCATATATTTT. Its translation: CASSPSRVILSGNTIYF.